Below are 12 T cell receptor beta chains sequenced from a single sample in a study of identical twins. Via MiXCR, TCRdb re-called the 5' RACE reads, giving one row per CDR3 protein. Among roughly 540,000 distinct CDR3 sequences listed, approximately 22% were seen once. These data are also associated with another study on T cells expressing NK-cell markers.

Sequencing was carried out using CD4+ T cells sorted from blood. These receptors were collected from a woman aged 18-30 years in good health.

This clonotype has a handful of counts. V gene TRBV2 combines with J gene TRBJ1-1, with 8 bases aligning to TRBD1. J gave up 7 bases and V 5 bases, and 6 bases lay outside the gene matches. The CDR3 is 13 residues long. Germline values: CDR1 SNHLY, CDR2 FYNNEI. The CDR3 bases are TGTGCCAGCAGTTCCGGACAGGGCGTTGAAGCTTTCTTT. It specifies CASSSGQGVEAFF.

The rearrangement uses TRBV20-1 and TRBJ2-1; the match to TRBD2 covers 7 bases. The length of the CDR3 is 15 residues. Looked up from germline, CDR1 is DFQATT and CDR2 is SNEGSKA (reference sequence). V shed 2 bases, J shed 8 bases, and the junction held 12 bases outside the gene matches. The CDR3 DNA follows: TGCAGTGCTAGAAGTTGGAGGGAGGGCCGGGATGAGCAGTTCTTC. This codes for CSARSWREGRDEQFF.

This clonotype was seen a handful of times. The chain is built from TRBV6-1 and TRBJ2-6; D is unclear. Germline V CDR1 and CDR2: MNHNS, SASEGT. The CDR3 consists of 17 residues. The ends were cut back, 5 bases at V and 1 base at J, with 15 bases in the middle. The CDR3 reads CASSSKSLGSGANVLTF. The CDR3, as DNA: TGTGCCAGCAGTAGCAAGAGTTTGGGTTCTGGGGCCAACGTCCTGACTTTC.

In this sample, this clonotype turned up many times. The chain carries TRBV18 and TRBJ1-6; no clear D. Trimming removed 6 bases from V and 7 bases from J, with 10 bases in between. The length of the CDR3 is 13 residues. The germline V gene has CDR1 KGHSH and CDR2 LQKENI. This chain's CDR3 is CASSLGLNSPLHF. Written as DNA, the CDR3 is TGTGCCAGCTCCCTCGGATTGAATTCACCCCTCCACTTT.

The CDR3 region has the DNA TGCAGTGCTGGACAGGGTTGGGGCAATCAGCCCCAGCATTTT. The encoded protein is CSAGQGWGNQPQHF. This sequence joins TRBV20-1 and TRBJ1-5, with 8 bases lining up with TRBD1. Germline trimming cut 5 bases from V and 2 bases from J; bases unmatched to any gene: 5. Germline V gene data show CDR1 as DFQATT and CDR2 as SNEGSKA (reference sequence). The CDR3 has 14 residues.

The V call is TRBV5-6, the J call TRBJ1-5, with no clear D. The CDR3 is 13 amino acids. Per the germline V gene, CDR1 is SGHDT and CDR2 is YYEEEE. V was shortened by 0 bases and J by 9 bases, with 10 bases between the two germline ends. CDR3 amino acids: CASSLAAISPQHF. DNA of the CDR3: TGTGCCAGCAGCTTGGCCGCGATTTCGCCCCAGCATTTT.

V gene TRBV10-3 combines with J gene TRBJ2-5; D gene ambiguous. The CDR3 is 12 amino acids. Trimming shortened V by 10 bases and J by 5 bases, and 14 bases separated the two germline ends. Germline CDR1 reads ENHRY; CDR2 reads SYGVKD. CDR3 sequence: CATAPVVETQYF. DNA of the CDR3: TGTGCCACCGCACCTGTCGTGGAGACCCAGTACTTC.

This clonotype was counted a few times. CDR3 protein: CASSFGTGAEAFF. Here the CDR3 DNA reads TGCGCCAGCAGCTTCGGTACAGGGGCAGAAGCTTTCTTT. The V and J genes are TRBV5-1 and TRBJ1-1, with 7 bases that match TRBD1. Germline V gene lookup returns CDR1 SGHRS and CDR2 YFSETQ. The CDR3 covers 13 residues. With 2 bases clipped from V and 8 bases from J, the junction kept 6 bases outside the gene matches.

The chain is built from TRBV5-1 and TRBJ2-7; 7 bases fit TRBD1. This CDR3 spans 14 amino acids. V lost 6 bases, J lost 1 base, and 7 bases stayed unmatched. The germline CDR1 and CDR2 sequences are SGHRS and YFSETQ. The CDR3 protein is CASTFGTDSYEQYF. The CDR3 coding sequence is TGCGCCAGCACCTTCGGGACAGATTCCTACGAGCAGTACTTC. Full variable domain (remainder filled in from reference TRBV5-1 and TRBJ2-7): KAGVTQTPRYLIKTRGQQVTLSCSPISGHRSVSWYQQTPGQGLQFLFEYFSETQRNKGNFPGRFSGRQFSNSRSEMNVSTLELGDSALYLCASTFGTDSYEQYFGPGTRLTVT.

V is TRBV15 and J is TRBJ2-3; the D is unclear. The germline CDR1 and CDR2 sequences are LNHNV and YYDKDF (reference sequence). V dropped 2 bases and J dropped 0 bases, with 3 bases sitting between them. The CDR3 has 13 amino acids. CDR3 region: CATSRSSTDTQYF. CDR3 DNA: TGTGCCACCAGCAGATCTAGCACAGATACGCAGTATTTT.

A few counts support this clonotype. CDR3 residues: CASSRRRGWEKLFF. The CDR3 region has the DNA TGTGCCAGCAGCCGGAGGCGGGGGTGGGAAAAACTGTTTTTT. The chain recombines TRBV12-3 or TRBV12-4 with TRBJ1-4; D is possibly TRBD1 (5 bases). The length of the CDR3 is 14 residues. V dropped 6 bases and J dropped 8 bases, with 16 bases sitting between them.

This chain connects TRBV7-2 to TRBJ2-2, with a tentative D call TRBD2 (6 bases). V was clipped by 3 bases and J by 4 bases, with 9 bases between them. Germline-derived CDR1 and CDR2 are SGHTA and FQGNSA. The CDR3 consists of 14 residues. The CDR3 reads CASSFGSGTGELFF. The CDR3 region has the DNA TGTGCCAGCAGCTTCGGGAGTGGCACCGGGGAGCTGTTTTTT.